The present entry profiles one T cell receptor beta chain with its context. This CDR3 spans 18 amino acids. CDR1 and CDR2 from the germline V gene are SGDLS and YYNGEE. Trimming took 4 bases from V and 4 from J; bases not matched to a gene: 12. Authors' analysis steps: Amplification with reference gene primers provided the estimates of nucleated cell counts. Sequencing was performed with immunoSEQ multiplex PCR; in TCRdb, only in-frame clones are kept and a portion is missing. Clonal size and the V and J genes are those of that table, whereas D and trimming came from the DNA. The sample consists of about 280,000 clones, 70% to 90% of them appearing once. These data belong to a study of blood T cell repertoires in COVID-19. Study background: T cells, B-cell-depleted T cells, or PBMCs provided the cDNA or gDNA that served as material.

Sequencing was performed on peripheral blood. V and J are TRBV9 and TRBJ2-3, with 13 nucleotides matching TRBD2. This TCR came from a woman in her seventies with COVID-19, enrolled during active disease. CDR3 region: CASSPRPLTSGGSDTQYF. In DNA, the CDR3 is TGTGCCAGCAGCCCCCGCCCCCTGACTAGCGGGGGGTCAGATACGCAGTATTTT.